Listed here are 30 T cell receptor beta chains from one sample, sequenced in a study of T-cell memory formation after mild COVID-19. One entry per CDR3 protein results from TCRdb running MiXCR on the 5' RACE reads. The table has 280,000 or so distinct CDR3 sequences, approximately 8% seen once. Sequencing was carried out using PBMCs or a T cell subset sorted from them (not recorded which). Receptor source: a man in his late teens or twenties who had mild COVID-19 (a few samples of this study predate the infection). Cell type and time point are not known.

The chain couples TRBV6-1 to TRBJ2-7; D is unclear. This CDR3 comprises 14 residues. V lost 6 bases and J 0 bases, leaving 12 bases between the germline ends. In germline, CDR1 is MNHNS, CDR2 SASEGT. CDR3 nucleotide sequence: TGTGCCAGCAGCGGTAACACATACTCCTACGAGCAGTACGTC. Protein product: CASSGNTYSYEQYV.

The J gene is TRBJ1-1, the V gene TRBV4-3; 10 nucleotides line up with TRBD1. Germline V gives CDR1 LGHNA, CDR2 YSLEER. This CDR3 contains 15 residues. The V segment lost 1 base and the J segment 4 bases; nucleotides outside the gene matches: 3. CDR3 protein: CASSQVDRGSTEAFF. DNA for the CDR3: TGCGCCAGCAGCCAAGTGGACAGGGGGAGCACTGAAGCTTTCTTT.

This clonotype was seen a few times. The rearrangement uses TRBV5-5 and TRBJ1-1; TRBD1 might be the D (6 bases). Trimming pared 0 bases from V and 2 bases from J, leaving 14 bases between. This CDR3 has 16 amino acids. Germline loops: CDR1 SGHKS, CDR2 YYEKEE (reference sequence). The DNA for the CDR3 is TGTGCCAGCAGCTTGGCCCTGTTACAGGGAAACACTGAAGCTTTCTTT. Its protein product is CASSLALLQGNTEAFF. The whole variable domain, filled in from reference TRBV5-5 and TRBJ1-1, reads DAGVTQSPTHLIKTRGQQVTLRCSPISGHKSVSWYQQVLGQGPQFIFQYYEKEERGRGNFPDRFSARQFPNYSSELNVNALLLGDSALYLCASSLALLQGNTEAFFGQGTRLTVV.

The table lists this clonotype with a few counts. The rearrangement uses TRBV5-1 and TRBJ2-1; D might be TRBD2 (6 bases). V was pared by 4 bases and J by 6 bases, with 11 bases between. The CDR3 is made up of 13 amino acids. Germline loops: CDR1 SGHRS, CDR2 YFSETQ. CDR3 sequence (DNA): TGCGCCAGCAGCCGCGGTAGCGGCAATGAGCAGTTCTTC. This codes for CASSRGSGNEQFF.

This clonotype was seen a handful of times. The chain joins TRBV3-1 to TRBJ1-3, with D perhaps matching TRBD1 (5 bases). Germline V lookup: CDR1 LGHDT, CDR2 YNNKEL (reference sequence). V lost 5 bases and J lost 2, with 10 bases in between. CDR3 length equals 14 residues. CDR3: CASSRGITGNTIYF. CDR3 DNA: TGTGCCAGCAGCAGGGGAATCACTGGAAACACCATATATTTT.

This clonotype was seen a few times. J is TRBJ2-1 and V is TRBV20-1; D gene unclear. The CDR3 is 15 residues long. CDR1 and CDR2 (germline): DFQATT, SNEGSKA (reference sequence). Trimming took 5 bases from V and 4 from J, leaving 18 bases between them. CDR3 nucleotide sequence: TGCAGTGCTCTGTCAGACTGGGATCGGTACAATGAGCAGTTCTTC. This sequence encodes CSALSDWDRYNEQFF.

This clonotype turned up a few times. The CDR3 coding sequence is TGCAGTGCTACCCAGCCTCTTAACTATGGCTACACCTTC. Protein sequence: CSATQPLNYGYTF. The V call is TRBV20-1, the J call TRBJ1-2, with D unclear. V was trimmed by 4 bases and J by 1 base, leaving 10 bases between them. Germline V gene sequence: CDR1 DFQATT, CDR2 SNEGSKA (reference sequence). The CDR3 is 13 amino acids.

This clonotype was found a few times. The CDR3: CAWTMGGGLEQYF. In DNA, the CDR3 is TGTGCCTGGACGATGGGGGGTGGGCTCGAGCAGTACTTC. The V call is TRBV30, the J call TRBJ2-7; maybe TRBD2 (6 bases). Trimming cost V 4 bases and J 6 bases, with 16 bases left between them. The CDR3 extends over 13 amino acids. Looked up from germline, CDR1 is GTSNPN and CDR2 is SVGIG (reference sequence).

This chain links TRBV9 with TRBJ2-3, with 10 bases fitting TRBD2. There are 18 residues in the CDR3. V shed 5 bases and J 0 bases; nucleotides not matched to a gene: 12. Germline-derived CDR1 and CDR2 are SGDLS and YYNGEE. CDR3 nucleotides: TGTGCCAGCAGGGTGGGTAGCGGGGGGTCCTCTAGCACAGATACGCAGTATTTT. Its protein product is CASRVGSGGSSSTDTQYF.

In its sample, this clonotype was seen a few times. The V and J genes are TRBV7-9 and TRBJ1-3; D ambiguous. This CDR3 contains 15 residues. V gave up 5 bases and J gave up 0 bases, with 11 bases separating them. Germline V gives CDR1 SEHNR, CDR2 FQNEAQ (reference sequence). CDR3 nucleotides: TGTGCCAGCAGCCCCCTGGTGGCCTCTGGAAACACCATATATTTT. Translating it yields CASSPLVASGNTIYF.

This chain uses TRBV7-2 with TRBJ1-5, with TRBD1 as a possible D gene (6 bases). V lost 1 base and J lost 5, with 12 bases in between. The CDR3 sequence is 15 residues long. CDR1 SGHTA and CDR2 FQGNSA come from the germline V gene. CDR3 sequence reads: CASSLEGRGHQPQHF. CDR3 in DNA: TGTGCCAGCAGCTTAGAGGGCAGGGGACATCAGCCCCAGCATTTT.

This clonotype appeared a few times. The genes are TRBV20-1 and TRBJ1-2; 11 nucleotides match TRBD1. Germline CDR1 and CDR2: DFQATT and SNEGSKA (reference sequence). The ends lost 8 bases at V and 6 bases at J; junction bases unmatched: 17. This CDR3 spans 16 amino acids. CDR3 amino acids: CSLVNPDRGRVDGYTF. In nucleotides, the CDR3 is TGCAGTCTCGTGAACCCGGACAGGGGGCGGGTTGATGGCTACACCTTC.

This clonotype was seen many times. The chain links TRBV27 to TRBJ2-1; D may correspond to TRBD1 or TRBD2 (5 bases each). CDR1 is MNHEY and CDR2 is SMNVEV in the germline V gene (reference sequence). This CDR3 has 17 amino acids. The germline V and J ends were trimmed by 6 bases and 1 base, with 19 bases remaining between them. CDR3 coding DNA: TGTGCCAGCAGCTTCTTCTCGGGGCCCAGGTCCTACAATGAGCAGTTCTTC. As protein: CASSFFSGPRSYNEQFF.

The rearrangement joins TRBV4-2 to TRBJ1-4; D remains ambiguous. This CDR3 has 14 residues. V was pared by 3 bases and J by 0 bases, with 5 bases between. The germline V gene encodes CDR1 LGHNA and CDR2 YNFKEQ. As DNA, the CDR3 is TGTGCCAGCAGCCAGCAGACAACTAATGAAAAACTGTTTTTT. Its protein product is CASSQQTTNEKLFF.

The chain recombines TRBV5-1 with TRBJ1-6, with a possible D match to TRBD1 (5 bases). Trimming stripped 3 bases from V and 7 bases from J, with 11 bases between. The CDR3 length is 14 residues. Germline CDR1 reads SGHRS; CDR2 reads YFSETQ. The CDR3 DNA reads TGCGCCAGCAGCTGGACGGGGGTAAATTCACCCCTCCACTTT. This sequence encodes CASSWTGVNSPLHF.

This clonotype has only a few counts. The chain has TRBV4-1 and TRBJ1-4; 8 nucleotides line up with TRBD1. CDR1 and CDR2 from the germline V gene are MGHRA and YSYEKL. The length of the CDR3 is 18 residues. V shed 1 base and J 5 bases; nucleotides not matched to a gene: 12. CDR3 nucleotides: TGCGCCAGCAGCCAAGGTCGAGTTAGGACAGGGTGGAATGAAAAACTGTTTTTT. This codes for CASSQGRVRTGWNEKLFF.

The chain recombines TRBV5-5 with TRBJ2-6, with D unresolved. Germline lookup yields CDR1 SGHKS and CDR2 YYEKEE (reference sequence). Trimming shortened V by 1 base and J by 4 bases, and 6 bases separated the two germline ends. This CDR3 is 14 amino acids long. CDR3 sequence (DNA): TGTGCCAGCAGCTTGCGGACCGGGGCCAACGTCCTGACTTTC. This translates into CASSLRTGANVLTF.

This clonotype showed up just a few times. The chain uses TRBV6-2 or TRBV6-3 and TRBJ1-2; D might be TRBD1 (5 bases). The CDR3 covers 15 residues. V lost 7 bases to trimming and J lost 4 bases, with 19 bases between them. Germline assignment: CDR1 MNHEY and CDR2 SVGEGT. The CDR3 is CASTRAEGSPYGYTF. Here the CDR3 DNA reads TGTGCCAGCACCAGAGCAGAGGGGTCTCCCTATGGCTACACCTTC.

CDR3 loop: CSANFREETQYF. CDR3 DNA sequence: TGCAGTGCTAATTTCAGGGAGGAGACCCAGTACTTC. V usage is TRBV20-1 and J usage is TRBJ2-5; D may match TRBD1 or TRBD2 (5 bases each). The CDR3 consists of 12 residues. Germline CDR1 reads DFQATT; CDR2 reads SNEGSKA (reference sequence). The V end was cut by 4 bases, the J end by 5 bases, with 11 bases between.

This clonotype was counted a few times. The chain recombines TRBV5-1 with TRBJ1-1, with unresolved D. V was clipped by 2 bases and J by 1 base, with 12 bases between them. CDR3 size: 15 residues. Germline CDR1 is SGHRS and CDR2 is YFSETQ. The CDR3 sequence is CASSFSGEWNTEAFF. In DNA form, the CDR3 reads TGCGCCAGCAGCTTCTCTGGCGAATGGAACACTGAAGCTTTCTTT.

This clonotype appeared a few times. V gene TRBV5-1 combines with J gene TRBJ2-1, with D possibly being TRBD2 (7 bases). Per the germline V gene, CDR1 is SGHRS and CDR2 is YFSETQ. The CDR3 contains 15 residues. V dropped 4 bases and J dropped 9 bases, with 20 bases sitting between them. For the CDR3, the DNA is TGCGCCAGCAGCCCTTCTTTGGGGGGAGGGGGTGAGCAGTTCTTC. This encodes CASSPSLGGGGEQFF.

The chain links TRBV27 to TRBJ2-1; D is possibly TRBD1 or TRBD2 (5 bases each). V was cut by 6 bases and J by 4 bases, with 19 bases left in between. The CDR3 sequence is 16 residues long. Germline loops: CDR1 MNHEY, CDR2 SMNVEV (reference sequence). The CDR3 spells CASRGTGTALYNEQFF. DNA for the CDR3: TGTGCCAGCAGAGGGACCGGGACCGCACTTTACAATGAGCAGTTCTTC.

J is TRBJ2-1 and V is TRBV12-3 or TRBV12-4, with 16 bases identical to TRBD2. Losses at the gene ends were 4 bases for V and 2 bases for J; bases not matched to a gene: 8. The CDR3 has 19 amino acids. The CDR3 nucleotides are TGTGCCAGCAGTTCCACCGGGACTAGCGGGGGGGGGACCTACAATGAGCAGTTCTTC. Encoded protein: CASSSTGTSGGGTYNEQFF.

The chain combines TRBV4-3 with TRBJ2-7, with 8 positions matching TRBD1. Germline V CDR1 and CDR2: LGHNA, YSLEER. This CDR3 has 15 residues. V gave up 0 bases and J gave up 0 bases; unmatched junction bases: 1. CDR3 in DNA: TGCGCCAGCAGCCAAGACACAGGGGGCTCCTACGAGCAGTACTTC. Its translation is CASSQDTGGSYEQYF.

V is TRBV6-5 and J is TRBJ1-2, with 7 bases identical to TRBD1. The V and J ends lost 2 bases and 8 bases, in that order; junction bases with no gene match: 8. Looked up from germline, CDR1 is MNHEY and CDR2 is SVGAGI. The CDR3 is 14 residues long. This CDR3 reads CASSYGGGGDGYTF. In DNA form, the CDR3 reads TGTGCCAGCAGTTACGGGGGAGGGGGCGACGGCTACACCTTC.

This clonotype was observed at least ten times. The chain recombines TRBV6-2 or TRBV6-3 with TRBJ2-3; a possible D gene is TRBD1 (7 bases). The CDR3 runs 15 residues. Trimming left V 2 bases short and J 4 bases short, with 13 bases between. CDR1 and CDR2 from the germline V gene are MNHEY and SVGEGT. The CDR3 sequence is CASSYTQGGADTQYF. The CDR3 DNA reads as TGTGCCAGCAGTTACACCCAGGGGGGTGCAGATACGCAGTATTTT.

This clonotype was recorded many times. The CDR3 DNA is TGTGCCACCCGGGACCGGGCCCAAGGAGAGACCCAGTACTTC. Protein: CATRDRAQGETQYF. The chain couples TRBV6-1 to TRBJ2-5; D is perhaps TRBD1 or TRBD2 (5 bases each). V was cut by 10 bases and J by 4 bases, with 19 bases left in between. Germline assignment: CDR1 MNHNS and CDR2 SASEGT. The CDR3 length is 14 residues.

This clonotype was recorded a few times. This CDR3 is CSAGADRVGTQYF. The CDR3 region has the DNA TGCAGCGCTGGGGCAGACAGGGTGGGGACCCAGTACTTC. The chain employs TRBV29-1 and TRBJ2-5, with TRBD1 matching over 7 bases. CDR3 size: 13 residues. CDR1 SQVTM and CDR2 ANQGSEA come from the germline V gene. V lost 7 bases, J lost 7 bases, and 12 bases stayed unmatched.

This clonotype came up a few times. The chain combines TRBV5-5 with TRBJ1-1; D is unclear. The germline V and J ends were trimmed by 2 bases and 7 bases, with 9 bases remaining between them. The CDR3 runs 12 residues. CDR1 and CDR2 (germline): SGHKS, YYEKEE (reference sequence). DNA for the CDR3: TGTGCCAGCAGCTTCTATACAGTTGAAGCTTTCTTT. Translated, it gives CASSFYTVEAFF. The variable domain in full, with the rest retrieved from reference TRBV5-5 and TRBJ1-1, is DAGVTQSPTHLIKTRGQQVTLRCSPISGHKSVSWYQQVLGQGPQFIFQYYEKEERGRGNFPDRFSARQFPNYSSELNVNALLLGDSALYLCASSFYTVEAFFGQGTRLTVV.

This clonotype occurred a few times. V is TRBV3-1 and J is TRBJ2-3; TRBD2 matches 7 bases. Germline V gives CDR1 LGHDT, CDR2 YNNKEL (reference sequence). V dropped 0 bases and J dropped 2; count of bases not matched to a gene: 5. The CDR3 has 16 amino acids. CDR3 bases: TGTGCCAGCAGCCAAGAGTCTAGCGGCCCCACAGATACGCAGTATTTT. It yields the protein CASSQESSGPTDTQYF.